This T cell receptor beta chain was observed in a study of cytomegalovirus exposure and HLA in healthy donors. Points from the study as a whole: Common viral pathogens seemed to be connected with several of the most significant clusters, according to a later analysis. For most TCR sequences rarity was the rule, although some public TCRs occurred in many donors.

In regard to this clone: Its antigen remains unknown.

Germline V gives CDR1 LGHNA, CDR2 YSLEER. V trimming: 2 bases; J trimming: 4 bases; junction bases outside the gene matches: 6. The CDR3 length is 15 residues. PCR amplification relied on 60 Vbeta primers (plus 13 Jbeta primers). The table came from immunoSEQ multiplex PCR; TCRdb's copy has only in-frame clones and leaves some out. The table has about 150,000 clones, approximately 85% seen once. This sequence was found in a woman between 18 and 30 years old in good health and CMV-seronegative. Sequences were obtained from PBMCs. V is TRBV4-3 and J is TRBJ1-2, with 8 bases lining up with TRBD1. CDR3 nucleotide sequence: TGCGCCAGCAGCCAACTACAGGGGGGGGGCTATGGCTACACCTTC. Translated: CASSQLQGGGYGYTF.